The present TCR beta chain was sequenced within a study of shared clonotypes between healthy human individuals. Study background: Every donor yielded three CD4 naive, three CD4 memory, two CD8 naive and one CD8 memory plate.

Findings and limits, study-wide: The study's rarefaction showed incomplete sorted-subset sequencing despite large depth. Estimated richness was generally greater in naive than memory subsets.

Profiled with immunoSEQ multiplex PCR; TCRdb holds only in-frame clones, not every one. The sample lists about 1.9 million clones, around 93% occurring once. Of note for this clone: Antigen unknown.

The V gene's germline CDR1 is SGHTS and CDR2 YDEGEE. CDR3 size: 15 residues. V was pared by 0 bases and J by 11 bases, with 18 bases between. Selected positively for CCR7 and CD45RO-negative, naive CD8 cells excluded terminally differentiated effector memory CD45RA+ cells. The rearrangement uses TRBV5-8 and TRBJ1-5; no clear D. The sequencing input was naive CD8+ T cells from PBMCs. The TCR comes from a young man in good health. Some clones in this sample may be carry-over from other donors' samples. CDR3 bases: TGTGCCAGCAGCTTGGGTTCGGGTAGTCTCCTCACCCAGCATTTT. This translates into CASSLGSGSLLTQHF. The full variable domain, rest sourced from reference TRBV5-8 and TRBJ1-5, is EAGVTQSPTHLIKTRGQQATLRCSPISGHTSVYWYQQALGLGLQFLLWYDEGEERNRGNFPPRFSGRQFPNYSSELNVNALELEDSALYLCASSLGSGSLLTQHFGDGTRLSIL.